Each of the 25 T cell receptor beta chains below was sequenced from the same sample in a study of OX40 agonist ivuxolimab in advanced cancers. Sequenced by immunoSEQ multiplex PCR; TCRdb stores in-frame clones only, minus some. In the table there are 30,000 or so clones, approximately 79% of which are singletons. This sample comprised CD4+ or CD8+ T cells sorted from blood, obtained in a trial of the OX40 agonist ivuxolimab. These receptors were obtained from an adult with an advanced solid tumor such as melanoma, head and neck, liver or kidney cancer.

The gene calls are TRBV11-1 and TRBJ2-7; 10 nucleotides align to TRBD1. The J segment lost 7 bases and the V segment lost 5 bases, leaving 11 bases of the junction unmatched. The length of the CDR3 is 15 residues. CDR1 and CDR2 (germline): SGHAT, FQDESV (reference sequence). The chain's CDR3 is CASSHPRQGAIEQYF. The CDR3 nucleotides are TGTGCCAGCAGCCATCCCCGACAGGGGGCAATTGAGCAGTACTTC. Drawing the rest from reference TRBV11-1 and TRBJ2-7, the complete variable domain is EAEVAQSPRYKITEKSQAVAFWCDPISGHATLYWYRQILGQGPELLVQFQDESVVDDSQLPKDRFSAERLKGVDSTLKIQPAELGDSAMYLCASSHPRQGAIEQYFGPGTRLTVT.

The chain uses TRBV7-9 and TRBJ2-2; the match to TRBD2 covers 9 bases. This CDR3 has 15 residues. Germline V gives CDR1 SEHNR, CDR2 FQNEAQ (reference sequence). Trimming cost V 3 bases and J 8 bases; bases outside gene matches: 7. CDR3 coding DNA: TGTGCCAGCAGCTTGGACGTAGCGGGAGTTGGGGAGCTGTTTTTT. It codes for CASSLDVAGVGELFF.

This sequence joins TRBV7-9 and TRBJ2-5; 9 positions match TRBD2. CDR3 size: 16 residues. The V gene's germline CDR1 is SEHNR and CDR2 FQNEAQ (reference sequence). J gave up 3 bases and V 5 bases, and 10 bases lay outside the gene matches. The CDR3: CASSPGAGGREETQYF. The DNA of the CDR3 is TGTGCCAGCAGCCCCGGGGCGGGGGGGAGAGAAGAGACCCAGTACTTC.

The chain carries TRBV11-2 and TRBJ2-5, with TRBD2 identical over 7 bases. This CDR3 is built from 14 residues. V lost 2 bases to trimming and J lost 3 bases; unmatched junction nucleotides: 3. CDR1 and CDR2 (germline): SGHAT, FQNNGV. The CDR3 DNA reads TGTGCCAGCAGCTTATCCGGGGGGAAAGAGACCCAGTACTTC. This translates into CASSLSGGKETQYF. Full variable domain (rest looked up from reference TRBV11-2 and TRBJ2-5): EAGVAQSPRYKIIEKRQSVAFWCNPISGHATLYWYQQILGQGPKLLIQFQNNGVVDDSQLPKDRFSAERLKGVDSTLKIQPAKLEDSAVYLCASSLSGGKETQYFGPGTRLLVL.

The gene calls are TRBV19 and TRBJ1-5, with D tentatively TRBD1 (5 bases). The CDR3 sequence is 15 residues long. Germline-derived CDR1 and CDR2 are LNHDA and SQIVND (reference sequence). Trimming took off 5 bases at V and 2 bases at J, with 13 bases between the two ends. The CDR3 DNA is TGTGCCAGTAGTCCAGGGAAGGAGGGCAATCAGCCCCAGCATTTT. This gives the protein CASSPGKEGNQPQHF.

The CDR3 sequence: CASSYSMGAGNSPLHF. The CDR3 nucleotides are TGTGCCAGCAGTTACTCGATGGGAGCGGGGAATTCACCCCTCCACTTT. This rearrangement joins TRBV6-5 to TRBJ1-6; D gene unclear. The CDR3 consists of 16 residues. Trimming removed 0 bases at V and 7 bases at J, with 13 bases between. Germline CDR1 MNHEY, CDR2 SVGAGI.

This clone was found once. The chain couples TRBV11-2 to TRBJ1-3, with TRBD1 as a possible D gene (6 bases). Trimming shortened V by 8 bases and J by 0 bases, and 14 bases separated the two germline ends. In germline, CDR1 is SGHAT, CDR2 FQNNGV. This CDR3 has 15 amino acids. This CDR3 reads CASDKGGSSGNTIYF. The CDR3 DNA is TGTGCCAGCGATAAAGGGGGAAGCTCTGGAAACACCATATATTTT.

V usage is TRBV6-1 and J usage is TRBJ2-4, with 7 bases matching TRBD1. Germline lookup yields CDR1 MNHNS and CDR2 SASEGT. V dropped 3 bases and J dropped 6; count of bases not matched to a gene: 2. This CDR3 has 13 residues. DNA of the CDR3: TGTGCCAGCAGTGACAGGGGGAGAAACATTCAGTACTTC. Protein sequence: CASSDRGRNIQYF.

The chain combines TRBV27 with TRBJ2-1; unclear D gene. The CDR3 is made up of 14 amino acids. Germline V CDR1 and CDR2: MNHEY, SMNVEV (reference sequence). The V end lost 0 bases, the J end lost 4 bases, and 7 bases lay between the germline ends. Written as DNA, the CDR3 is TGTGCCAGCAGTTTATCGCGTCGGTACAATGAGCAGTTCTTC. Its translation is CASSLSRRYNEQFF.

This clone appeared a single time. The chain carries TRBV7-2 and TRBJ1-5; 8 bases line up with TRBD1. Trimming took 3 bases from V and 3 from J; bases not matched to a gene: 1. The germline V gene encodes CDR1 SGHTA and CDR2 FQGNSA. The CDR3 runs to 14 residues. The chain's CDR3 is CASSLDRVNQPQHF. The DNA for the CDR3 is TGTGCCAGCAGCTTGGACAGGGTCAATCAGCCCCAGCATTTT.

CDR3 bases: TGTGCCTGGAGTGCCCGTCGTAATGAGCAGTTCTTC. Amino acids: CAWSARRNEQFF. The chain employs TRBV30 and TRBJ2-1; D remains ambiguous. V was trimmed by 1 base and J by 7 bases, leaving 8 bases between them. The CDR3 is made up of 12 amino acids. CDR1 and CDR2 (germline): GTSNPN, SVGIG (reference sequence).

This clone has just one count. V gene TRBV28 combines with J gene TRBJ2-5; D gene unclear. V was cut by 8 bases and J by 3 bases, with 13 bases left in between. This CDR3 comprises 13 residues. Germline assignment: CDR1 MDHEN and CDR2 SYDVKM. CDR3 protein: CASSRSDEETQYF. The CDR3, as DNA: TGTGCCAGCTCTCGGAGCGACGAAGAGACCCAGTACTTC. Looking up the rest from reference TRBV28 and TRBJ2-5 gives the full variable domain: DVKVTQSSRYLVKRTGEKVFLECVQDMDHENMFWYRQDPGLGLRLIYFSYDVKMKEKGDIPEGYSVSREKKERFSLILESASTNQTSMYLCASSRSDEETQYFGPGTRLLVL.

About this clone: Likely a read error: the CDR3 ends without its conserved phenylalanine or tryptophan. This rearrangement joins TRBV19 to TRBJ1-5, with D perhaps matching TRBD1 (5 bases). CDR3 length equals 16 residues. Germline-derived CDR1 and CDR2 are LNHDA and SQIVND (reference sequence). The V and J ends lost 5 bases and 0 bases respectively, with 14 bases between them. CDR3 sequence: CASSGTGSYSNQPQHL. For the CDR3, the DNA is TGTGCCAGTAGTGGAACAGGTTCCTATAGCAATCAGCCCCAGCATCTT.

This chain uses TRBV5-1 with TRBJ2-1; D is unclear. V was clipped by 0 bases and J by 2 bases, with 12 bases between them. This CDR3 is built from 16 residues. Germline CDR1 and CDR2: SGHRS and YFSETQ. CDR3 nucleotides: TGCGCCAGCAGCTTGGGCTTAGGACGGCCCTACAATGAGCAGTTCTTC. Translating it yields CASSLGLGRPYNEQFF.

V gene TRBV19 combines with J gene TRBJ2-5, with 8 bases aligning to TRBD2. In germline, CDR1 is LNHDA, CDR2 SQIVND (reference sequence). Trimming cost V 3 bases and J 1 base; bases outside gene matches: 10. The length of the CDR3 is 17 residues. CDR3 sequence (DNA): TGTGCCAGTAGTATCGGGGGGGGCAGTGGATTCCAAGAGACCCAGTACTTC. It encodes CASSIGGGSGFQETQYF. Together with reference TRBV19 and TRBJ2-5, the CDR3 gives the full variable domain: DGGITQSPKYLFRKEGQNVTLSCEQNLNHDAMYWYRQDPGQGLRLIYYSQIVNDFQKGDIAEGYSVSREKKESFPLTVTSAQKNPTAFYLCASSIGGGSGFQETQYFGPGTRLLVL.

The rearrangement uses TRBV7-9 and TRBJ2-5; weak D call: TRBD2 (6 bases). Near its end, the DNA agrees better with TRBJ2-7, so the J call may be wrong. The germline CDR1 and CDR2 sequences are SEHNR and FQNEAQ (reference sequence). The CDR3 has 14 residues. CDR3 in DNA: TGTGCCAGCAGCTTTTCGGGGGTATCCTACGAGCAGTACTTC. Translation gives CASSFSGVSYEQYF.

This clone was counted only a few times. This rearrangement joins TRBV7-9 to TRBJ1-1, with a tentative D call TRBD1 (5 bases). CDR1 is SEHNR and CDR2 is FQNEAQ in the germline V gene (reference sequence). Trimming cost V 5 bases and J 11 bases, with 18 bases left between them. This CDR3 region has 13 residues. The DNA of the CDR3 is TGTGCCAGCAGCGCCGACAGAAACAGTGAGGCTTTCTTT. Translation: CASSADRNSEAFF.

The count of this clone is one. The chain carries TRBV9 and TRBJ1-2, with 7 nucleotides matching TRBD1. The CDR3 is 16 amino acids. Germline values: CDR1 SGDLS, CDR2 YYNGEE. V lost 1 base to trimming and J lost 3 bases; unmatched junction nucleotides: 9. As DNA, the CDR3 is TGTGCCAGCAGCGTATTCGAGGGGGCAGGCCACTATGGCTACACCTTC. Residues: CASSVFEGAGHYGYTF.

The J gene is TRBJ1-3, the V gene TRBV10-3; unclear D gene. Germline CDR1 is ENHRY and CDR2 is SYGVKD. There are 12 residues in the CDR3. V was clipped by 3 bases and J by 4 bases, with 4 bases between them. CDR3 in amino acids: CAISDGGNTIYF. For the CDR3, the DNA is TGTGCCATCAGTGATGGGGGAAACACCATATATTTT.

The CDR3 DNA follows: TGTGCCAGCAGCCTGGCTGGGTCTCAAGAGACCCAGTACTTC. Amino acids: CASSLAGSQETQYF. J is TRBJ2-5 and V is TRBV7-9; no reliable D call. This CDR3 region has 14 residues. The V gene's germline CDR1 is SEHNR and CDR2 FQNEAQ (reference sequence). V lost 5 bases and J 2 bases, leaving 12 bases between the germline ends. Combining the CDR3 with reference TRBV7-9 and TRBJ2-5 gives the whole variable domain DTGVSQNPRHKITKRGQNVTFRCDPISEHNRLYWYRQTLGQGPEFLTYFQNEAQLEKSRLLSDRFSAERPKGSFSTLEIQRTEQGDSAMYLCASSLAGSQETQYFGPGTRLLVL.

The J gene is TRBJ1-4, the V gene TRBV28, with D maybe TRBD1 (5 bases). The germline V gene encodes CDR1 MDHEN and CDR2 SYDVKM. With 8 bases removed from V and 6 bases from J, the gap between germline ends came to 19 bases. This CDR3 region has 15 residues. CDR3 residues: CASGFPGGGDEKLFF. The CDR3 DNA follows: TGTGCCAGCGGATTTCCGGGGGGGGGAGATGAAAAACTGTTTTTT.

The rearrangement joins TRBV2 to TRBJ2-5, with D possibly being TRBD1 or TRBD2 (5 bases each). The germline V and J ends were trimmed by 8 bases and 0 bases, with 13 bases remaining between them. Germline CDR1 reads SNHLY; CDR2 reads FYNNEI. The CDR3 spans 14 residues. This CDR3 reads CASAPGPNQETQYF. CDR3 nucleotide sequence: TGTGCCAGCGCCCCGGGACCAAACCAAGAGACCCAGTACTTC. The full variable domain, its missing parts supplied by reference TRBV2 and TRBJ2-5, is EPEVTQTPSHQVTQMGQEVILRCVPISNHLYFYWYRQILGQKVEFLVSFYNNEISEKSEIFDDQFSVERPDGSNFTLKIRSTKLEDSAMYFCASAPGPNQETQYFGPGTRLLVL.

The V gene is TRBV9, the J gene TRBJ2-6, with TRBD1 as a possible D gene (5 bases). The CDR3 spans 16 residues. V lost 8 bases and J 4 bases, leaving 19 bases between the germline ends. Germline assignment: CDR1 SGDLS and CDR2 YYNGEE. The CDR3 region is CARGIKGPRGANVLTF. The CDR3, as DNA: TGTGCCAGAGGCATTAAGGGGCCGAGGGGGGCCAACGTCCTGACTTTC.

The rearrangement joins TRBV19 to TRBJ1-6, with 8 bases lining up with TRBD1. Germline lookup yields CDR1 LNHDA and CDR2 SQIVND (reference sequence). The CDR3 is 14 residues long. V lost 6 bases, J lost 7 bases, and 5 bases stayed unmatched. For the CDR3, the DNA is TGTGCCAGTAGGGACAGGGAGGGAAATTCACCCCTCCACTTT. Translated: CASRDREGNSPLHF. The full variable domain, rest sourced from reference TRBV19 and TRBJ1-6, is DGGITQSPKYLFRKEGQNVTLSCEQNLNHDAMYWYRQDPGQGLRLIYYSQIVNDFQKGDIAEGYSVSREKKESFPLTVTSAQKNPTAFYLCASRDREGNSPLHFGNGTRLTVT.

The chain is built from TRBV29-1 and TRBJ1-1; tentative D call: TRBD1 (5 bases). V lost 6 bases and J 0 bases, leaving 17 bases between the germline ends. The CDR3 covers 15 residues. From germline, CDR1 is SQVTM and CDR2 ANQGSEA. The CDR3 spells CSVHKRDAVNTEAFF. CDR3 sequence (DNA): TGCAGCGTCCACAAACGGGACGCGGTGAACACTGAAGCTTTCTTT.